These 11 T cell receptor beta chains were all obtained from the same sample, sequenced in a study of control samples from healthy donors and cancer patients. The protocol was immunoSEQ multiplex PCR, while the TCRdb copy is restricted to in-frame clones and leaves out a portion. The sample yields around 48,000 clones, over 90% seen once. The sample comprised PBMCs. The receptors were gathered from a woman in her forties or fifties with head and neck cancer.

This rearrangement joins TRBV5-1 to TRBJ1-6; 10 bases line up with TRBD1. V lost 4 bases, J lost 7 bases, and 5 bases stayed unmatched. Germline CDR1 is SGHRS and CDR2 is YFSETQ. This CDR3 has 15 residues. This CDR3 is CASSPGTGANSPLHF. The CDR3 bases are TGCGCCAGCAGCCCCGGGACAGGGGCAAATTCACCCCTCCACTTT.

This clone was detected once. The gene calls are TRBV5-1 and TRBJ1-1; a possible D gene is TRBD1 (6 bases). The V and J ends lost 0 bases and 1 base respectively, with 7 bases between them. CDR1 is SGHRS, CDR2 YFSETQ, per germline. The CDR3 runs to 14 residues. The CDR3: CASSLEGGNTEAFF. CDR3 coding DNA: TGCGCCAGCAGCTTGGAAGGGGGGAACACTGAAGCTTTCTTT.

This chain links TRBV24-1 with TRBJ2-1; 7 bases are shared with TRBD1. There are 15 residues in the CDR3. V shed 4 bases, J shed 1 base, and the junction held 3 bases outside the gene matches. CDR1 is KGHDR and CDR2 is SFDVKD in the germline V gene. CDR3 protein: CATSDQTGSYNEQFF. The CDR3 DNA sequence: TGTGCCACCAGTGACCAGACAGGGTCCTACAATGAGCAGTTCTTC.

The genes are TRBV24-1 and TRBJ1-5; a weak D match, TRBD1 (6 bases). Germline V gene data show CDR1 as KGHDR and CDR2 as SFDVKD. This CDR3 contains 14 residues. Between the trimmed V and J ends, which lost 4 bases and 3 bases, there was a span of 9 bases. The CDR3 DNA reads as TGTGCCACCAGTGAAGGGGGATTCAATCAGCCCCAGCATTTT. This encodes CATSEGGFNQPQHF.

As concerns this clone: Other DNA sequences of this sample code for an identical CDR3. The chain is built from TRBV30 and TRBJ2-1; TRBD1 matches at 9 bases. The germline V gene encodes CDR1 GTSNPN and CDR2 SVGIG (reference sequence). CDR3 length: 15 amino acids. V lost 1 base and J lost 5; bases outside the gene matches: 6. In DNA form, the CDR3 reads TGTGCCTGGAGTGCAAGGGACAGGGAAGACAATGAGCAGTTCTTC. Translating gives CAWSARDREDNEQFF.

This clone appeared a single time. The chain has TRBV15 and TRBJ2-7; D may be TRBD1 (6 bases). From germline, CDR1 is LNHNV and CDR2 YYDKDF (reference sequence). V was pared by 5 bases and J by 2 bases, with 10 bases between. The CDR3 runs to 13 residues. The CDR3 coding sequence is TGTGCCACCAGCGACAGGTTCCCCTACGAGCAGTACTTC. Translated, it gives CATSDRFPYEQYF.

The CDR3 coding sequence is TGCGCCAGCAGCCATCTCCGGGACAGGGGTCAAGAGACCCAGTACTTC. As protein: CASSHLRDRGQETQYF. The rearrangement links TRBV4-3 to TRBJ2-5; 10 bases agree with TRBD1. J was trimmed by 2 bases and V by 3 bases; bases with no gene match: 6. CDR3 length equals 16 residues. Germline lookup yields CDR1 LGHNA and CDR2 YSLEER.

This clone was seen once. The rearrangement links TRBV5-1 to TRBJ2-1; D is perhaps TRBD2 (6 bases). Trimming removed 0 bases from V and 0 bases from J, with 13 bases in between. The length of the CDR3 is 17 residues. Germline CDR1 SGHRS, CDR2 YFSETQ. CDR3 sequence reads: CASSLASGPSSYNEQFF. CDR3 nucleotides: TGCGCCAGCAGCTTGGCAAGCGGGCCCAGCTCCTACAATGAGCAGTTCTTC.

The chain carries TRBV28 and TRBJ1-5; D possibly corresponds to TRBD1 (6 bases). This CDR3 spans 15 amino acids. Germline V gene sequence: CDR1 MDHEN, CDR2 SYDVKM. V was pared by 7 bases and J by 2 bases, with 15 bases between. CDR3 region: CASNNGGAGNQPQHF. DNA for the CDR3: TGTGCCAGCAATAACGGGGGGGCGGGCAATCAGCCCCAGCATTTT.

This clone was seen only once. V usage is TRBV11-2 and J usage is TRBJ2-7, with D maybe TRBD1 (6 bases). Germline loops: CDR1 SGHAT, CDR2 FQNNGV. This CDR3 has 15 residues. V gave up 3 bases and J gave up 0 bases, with 12 bases separating them. The CDR3 spells CASSFSGHFSYEQYF. The CDR3 coding sequence is TGTGCCAGCAGCTTCTCGGGACACTTCTCCTACGAGCAGTACTTC. Filled out from reference TRBV11-2 and TRBJ2-7, the complete variable domain reads EAGVAQSPRYKIIEKRQSVAFWCNPISGHATLYWYQQILGQGPKLLIQFQNNGVVDDSQLPKDRFSAERLKGVDSTLKIQPAKLEDSAVYLCASSFSGHFSYEQYFGPGTRLTVT.

This chain connects TRBV5-1 to TRBJ2-7; D remains ambiguous. CDR1 is SGHRS, CDR2 YFSETQ, per germline. Trimming cost V 0 bases and J 3 bases, with 10 bases left between them. There are 14 residues in the CDR3. This CDR3 is CASSLDMGFYEQYF. The CDR3 region has the DNA TGCGCCAGCAGCTTGGATATGGGATTCTACGAGCAGTACTTC.